The 14 T cell receptor beta chains below were found in one sample sequenced in a study of Graves' ophthalmopathy and Graves' hyperthyroidism. RNA transcripts yielded amplified TCR beta CDR3 regions. HTBI primers served in a first-round RT-PCR, which a second-round multiplex PCR followed. A single record per CDR3 protein comes from TCRdb applying MiXCR to the multiplex PCR reads. The sample includes some 350,000 distinct CDR3 sequences, approximately 17% seen only once; the top ten take 2.4%. Input material: peripheral blood. The receptors here all came from an adult woman with stable Graves' hyperthyroidism.

This chain connects TRBV7-2 to TRBJ2-7; 8 bases map to TRBD1. Germline V gene data show CDR1 as SGHTA and CDR2 as FQGNSA. J lost 5 bases, V lost 0 bases, and 6 bases had no gene match. This CDR3 has 15 residues. The CDR3: CASSLALGQVNEQYF. For the CDR3, the DNA is TGTGCCAGCAGCTTAGCTCTGGGACAGGTAAACGAGCAGTACTTC.

This clonotype showed up many times. The chain has TRBV5-6 and TRBJ1-1; D uncertain. V was cut by 0 bases and J by 6 bases, with 6 bases left in between. In germline, CDR1 is SGHDT, CDR2 YYEEEE. This CDR3 region has 12 residues. The CDR3 bases are TGTGCCAGCAGCTTGGTCCAGGCTGAAGCTTTCTTT. This translates into CASSLVQAEAFF.

The genes are TRBV6-2 or TRBV6-3 and TRBJ2-2; D is undetermined. V was pared by 7 bases and J by 7 bases, with 13 bases between. Per germline, CDR1 MNHEY and CDR2 SVGEGT. This CDR3 region has 13 residues. The CDR3 DNA follows: TGTGCCAGCAAAATGACCCTTAACGGGGAGCTGTTTTTT. It translates to CASKMTLNGELFF.

The sample holds many counts of this clonotype. This chain links TRBV12-3 or TRBV12-4 with TRBJ2-5, with 8 nucleotides matching TRBD1. This CDR3 has 14 residues. V lost 7 bases, J lost 4 bases, and 8 bases stayed unmatched. CDR3 in DNA: TGTGCCAGCACCAAGGACAGGGATCGAGAGACCCAGTACTTC. Protein sequence: CASTKDRDRETQYF.

This clonotype was seen at least ten times. CDR3: CASSLEGGGAEAFF. The DNA for the CDR3 is TGCGCCAGCAGCTTGGAGGGAGGAGGCGCTGAAGCTTTCTTT. This sequence joins TRBV5-1 and TRBJ1-1; unclear D gene. Germline-derived CDR1 and CDR2 are SGHRS and YFSETQ. The CDR3 loop spans 14 amino acids. V dropped 0 bases and J dropped 6 bases, with 12 bases sitting between them.

This clonotype is classed as medium-sized (0.01 to 0.1%). The CDR3 reads CASSARVRGYEQYF. The CDR3, as DNA: TGTGCCAGCAGCGCGAGAGTAAGGGGCTACGAGCAGTACTTC. The chain has TRBV13 and TRBJ2-7; D is perhaps TRBD1 (5 bases). The V gene's germline CDR1 is PRHDT and CDR2 FYEKMQ (reference sequence). CDR3 length: 14 amino acids. Trimming took 5 bases from V and 3 from J, leaving 14 bases between them.

A remark on this clonotype: Possible read error: a much larger clone is one base away. V is TRBV11-1 and J is TRBJ2-7, with D unresolved. Germline CDR1 reads SGHAT; CDR2 reads FQDESV (reference sequence). This CDR3 spans 18 amino acids. In DNA, the CDR3 is TGTGCCGGCAGCTTAGCAGGTCAGTCGGACGGATTCTCCTACGAGCAGTACTTC. This sequence encodes CAGSLAGQSDGFSYEQYF.

There are many counts of this clonotype. The chain is built from TRBV12-3 or TRBV12-4 and TRBJ1-6; D is ambiguous. The ends were cut back, 6 bases at V and 6 bases at J, with 6 bases in the middle. The CDR3 extends over 12 amino acids. This CDR3 reads CASRGFNSPLHF. CDR3 sequence (DNA): TGTGCCAGCAGAGGCTTTAATTCACCCCTCCACTTT.

This clonotype was seen a few times. This chain uses TRBV5-6 with TRBJ2-7; a weak D match, TRBD2 (6 bases). Trimming pared 3 bases from V and 7 bases from J, leaving 14 bases between. The CDR3 extends over 13 amino acids. CDR1 and CDR2 (germline): SGHDT, YYEEEE. The CDR3 region has the DNA TGTGCCAGCAGCTGGGGACTCCTCGGGGAGCAGTACTTC. Protein product: CASSWGLLGEQYF.

This clonotype was counted ten times or more. The rearrangement joins TRBV6-1 to TRBJ1-5, with 9 nucleotides matching TRBD1. The germline V gene has CDR1 MNHNS and CDR2 SASEGT. The CDR3 has 15 residues. The V and J ends lost 6 bases and 6 bases, in that order; junction bases with no gene match: 9. This CDR3 reads CASSSGTGTGQPQHF. CDR3 DNA: TGTGCCAGCAGCTCCGGGACAGGGACCGGTCAGCCCCAGCATTTT.

In its sample, this clonotype was seen many times. The rearrangement links TRBV18 to TRBJ1-3; D is undetermined. The germline gives CDR1 KGHSH, CDR2 LQKENI. Trimming removed 3 bases at V and 0 bases at J, with 3 bases between. The CDR3 loop spans 13 amino acids. The CDR3 loop reads CASSPTSGNTIYF. The CDR3 region has the DNA TGTGCCAGCTCACCTACCTCTGGAAACACCATATATTTT.

The genes are TRBV7-2 and TRBJ2-5, with 15 bases aligning to TRBD2. V gave up 6 bases and J gave up 6 bases; unmatched junction bases: 5. The CDR3 has 15 amino acids. Germline CDR1 SGHTA, CDR2 FQGNSA. CDR3 nucleotide sequence: TGTGCCAGCAGGGTTGGACTAGCGGGAGGGAAGACCCAGTACTTC. This codes for CASRVGLAGGKTQYF.

This clonotype was recorded at least ten times. The V and J genes are TRBV20-1 and TRBJ2-2; 13 nucleotides agree with TRBD2. V was pared by 6 bases and J by 7 bases, with 5 bases of the junction left unmatched. Germline V lookup: CDR1 DFQATT, CDR2 SNEGSKA (reference sequence). The CDR3 loop spans 14 amino acids. The CDR3: CSARTSGSFGELFF. CDR3 DNA sequence: TGCAGTGCCCGGACTAGCGGGAGTTTCGGGGAGCTGTTTTTT.

Ten or more counts support this clonotype. The chain links TRBV6-2 or TRBV6-3 to TRBJ2-7; the match to TRBD2 covers 7 bases. J was trimmed by 4 bases and V by 6 bases; bases with no gene match: 3. The CDR3 is made up of 12 amino acids. The germline V gene encodes CDR1 MNHEY and CDR2 SVGEGT. The chain's CDR3 is CASSGLGYEQYF. CDR3 nucleotides: TGTGCCAGCAGCGGACTAGGGTACGAGCAGTACTTC.